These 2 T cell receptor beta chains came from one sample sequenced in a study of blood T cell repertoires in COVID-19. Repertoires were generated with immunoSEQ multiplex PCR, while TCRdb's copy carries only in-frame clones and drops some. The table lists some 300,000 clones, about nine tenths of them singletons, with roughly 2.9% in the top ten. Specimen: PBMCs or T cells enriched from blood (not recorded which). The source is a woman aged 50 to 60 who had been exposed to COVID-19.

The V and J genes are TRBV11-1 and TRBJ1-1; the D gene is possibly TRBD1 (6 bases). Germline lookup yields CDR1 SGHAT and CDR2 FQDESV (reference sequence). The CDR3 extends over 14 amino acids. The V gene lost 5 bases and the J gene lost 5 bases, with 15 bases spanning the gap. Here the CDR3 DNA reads TGTGCCAGCAGCCTCCTGGGGGGGGCAACTGAAGCTTTCTTT. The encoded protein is CASSLLGGATEAFF. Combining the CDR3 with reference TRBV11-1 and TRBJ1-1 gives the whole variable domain EAEVAQSPRYKITEKSQAVAFWCDPISGHATLYWYRQILGQGPELLVQFQDESVVDDSQLPKDRFSAERLKGVDSTLKIQPAELGDSAMYLCASSLLGGATEAFFGQGTRLTVV.

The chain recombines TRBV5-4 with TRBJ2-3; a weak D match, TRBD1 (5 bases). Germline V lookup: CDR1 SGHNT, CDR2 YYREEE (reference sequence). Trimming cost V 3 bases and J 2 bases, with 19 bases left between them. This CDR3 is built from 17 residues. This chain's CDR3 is CASSYERDSYLTDTQYF. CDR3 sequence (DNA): TGTGCCAGCAGCTACGAAAGAGACAGCTACCTCACAGATACGCAGTATTTT.